The rows below give T cell receptor beta chains drawn from one sample of a study of CD8 T cells in Susac syndrome. TCRdb re-called the immunoSEQ multiplex PCR reads through MiXCR, storing one row per CDR3 protein. The sample shows about 200,000 distinct CDR3 sequences, 90% to 95% of them seen only once. Sequencing was carried out using CD4+ T cells from PBMCs. These receptors were collected from a human donor with Susac syndrome. Each CDR3 is given with its conserved first and last residue. D genes are given only for firm matches. For some rows the clone size is stated as once, few or many, or as a class when expanded; others skip it.

d_gene,j_gene,abundance,v_gene,CDR3aa,CDR3nt
TRBD1,TRBJ2-1,.,TRBV7-9,CATRGRSLDRSSYNEQFF,TGTGCCACCCGAGGCCGTTCCCTGGACAGGAGCTCCTACAATGAGCAGTTCTTC
TRBD1,TRBJ2-7,.,TRBV12-3/TRBV12-4,CASSFLGQGAREQYF,TGTGCCAGCAGTTTTCTTGGACAGGGGGCTCGCGAGCAGTACTTC
TRBD2,TRBJ2-1,.,TRBV7-2,CASSLAASGAYNEQFF,TGTGCCAGCAGCTTAGCGGCTAGCGGGGCCTACAATGAGCAGTTCTTC
.,TRBJ2-2,.,TRBV2,CASRRLQGKAGELFF,TGTGCCAGCAGAAGATTACAGGGAAAGGCCGGGGAGCTGTTTTTT
.,TRBJ1-3,.,TRBV12-3/TRBV12-4,CASSLGRAAGNTIYF,TGTGCCAGCAGTTTGGGCAGGGCGGCGGGAAACACCATATATTTT
.,TRBJ2-6,.,TRBV6-5,CASSYPTGTGANVLTF,TGTGCCAGCAGTTACCCAACAGGGACTGGGGCCAACGTCCTGACTTTC
.,TRBJ2-6,.,TRBV19,CASKEGGLSSGANVLTF,TGTGCCAGTAAGGAGGGGGGGCTGAGCTCTGGGGCCAACGTCCTGACTTTC
TRBD2,TRBJ2-1,.,TRBV10-3,CASQLAGGRNEQFF,TGTGCCAGCCAACTAGCGGGAGGGCGCAATGAGCAGTTCTTC
.,TRBJ2-1,.,TRBV24-1,CATSEAGYYNEQFF,TGTGCCACCAGTGAGGCCGGGTACTACAATGAGCAGTTCTTC
.,TRBJ1-2,.,TRBV5-1,CASSLPGPGYTF,TGCGCCAGCAGCTTGCCGGGACCTGGCTACACCTTC
.,TRBJ2-3,.,TRBV18,CASSLRAPDTQYF,TGTGCCAGCTCACTTCGGGCACCAGATACGCAGTATTTT
.,TRBJ1-1,.,TRBV2,CATSLRREDTEAFF,TGTGCCACCTCTTTACGGAGGGAGGATACTGAAGCTTTCTTT
.,TRBJ2-1,.,TRBV7-4,CASSRARAASYNEQFF,TGTGCCAGCAGCCGGGCAAGGGCGGCCTCCTACAATGAGCAGTTCTTC
.,TRBJ2-7,.,TRBV28,CASMGSWGARSSEQYF,TGTGCCAGCATGGGGTCGTGGGGGGCCAGAAGCTCCGAGCAGTACTTC
TRBD1,TRBJ1-2,.,TRBV6-5,CASSYGATGVGYTF,TGTGCCAGCAGTTACGGCGCGACAGGGGTTGGCTACACCTTC
.,TRBJ2-5,few,TRBV4-1,CASSQVVGSPQETQYF,TGCGCCAGCAGCCAAGTAGTCGGGAGCCCCCAAGAGACCCAGTACTTC
TRBD1,TRBJ2-1,.,TRBV18,CASSSLPGQGMDEQFF,TGTGCCAGCTCATCCCTACCGGGACAGGGTATGGATGAGCAGTTCTTC